This T cell receptor beta chain was sequenced during a study of T cells after yellow fever vaccination. Points from the study as a whole: Most clones from primary vaccination were detected again post-booster (around 95% CD4, about 88% CD8). CD4 and CD8 compartments shared a small share of clonotypes.

V was trimmed by 5 bases and J by 5 bases, leaving 20 bases between them. The CDR3 extends over 16 amino acids. CDR1 is SGHVS and CDR2 is FNYEAQ in the germline V gene. At least ten counts were recorded for this clonotype. The antigen is not known. One entry per CDR3 protein results from TCRdb running MiXCR on the 5' RACE reads. This table has roughly 27,000 distinct CDR3 sequences, around 5% appearing once. The rearrangement links TRBV7-6 to TRBJ2-3, with D perhaps TRBD2 (6 bases). The sequence came from a man aged 30-40 years who received the YFV17D yellow fever vaccine. Sequenced here: CD8+ T cells sorted from PBMCs, sampled 10 days after the yellow fever booster vaccination. This CDR3 is CASSPTNPGVRDTQYF. The DNA of the CDR3 is TGTGCCAGCAGCCCCACCAATCCGGGAGTGCGAGATACGCAGTATTTT.